The sequence of this T cell receptor (beta chain) was determined in a study of identical twins. Unmatched junction bases numbered 3, after V lost 4 bases and J lost 2 bases. Germline CDR1 DFQATT, CDR2 SNEGSKA (reference sequence). CDR3 length: 13 residues. TCRdb independently ran MiXCR on the 5' RACE reads; one entry per CDR3 protein. The sample holds around 250,000 distinct CDR3 sequences, about 8% seen once. Ten or more counts support this clonotype. The same sample was also studied in work on yellow fever vaccine responses in identical twins.

The chain uses TRBV20-1 and TRBJ2-5, with 8 bases fitting TRBD2. Material for sequencing was CD8+ T cells sorted from blood. This TCR came from a woman younger than 30 in good health. The CDR3: CSAKVAGQETQYF. In nucleotides, the CDR3 is TGCAGTGCTAAGGTAGCGGGACAAGAGACCCAGTACTTC.